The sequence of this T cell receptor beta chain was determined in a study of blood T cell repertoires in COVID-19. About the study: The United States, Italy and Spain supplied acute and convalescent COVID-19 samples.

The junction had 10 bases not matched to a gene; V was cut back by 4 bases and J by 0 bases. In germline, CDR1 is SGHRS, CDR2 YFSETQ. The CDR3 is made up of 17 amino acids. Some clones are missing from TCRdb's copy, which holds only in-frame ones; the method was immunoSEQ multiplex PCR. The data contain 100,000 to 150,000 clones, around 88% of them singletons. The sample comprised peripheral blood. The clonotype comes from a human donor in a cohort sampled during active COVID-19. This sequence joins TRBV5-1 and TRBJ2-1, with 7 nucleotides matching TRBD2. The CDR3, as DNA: TGCGCCAGCAGCATGAATAACCTAGCGGACTCCTACAATGAGCAGTTCTTC. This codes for CASSMNNLADSYNEQFF.